One sample yielded the 17 T cell receptor beta chains listed below, sequenced in a study of OX40 agonist ivuxolimab in advanced cancers. The repertoire was sequenced with immunoSEQ multiplex PCR; TCRdb's copy has only in-frame clones and lacks some. The sample contains some 83,000 clones, more than 75% of which appear only once. Sequenced material: CD4+ or CD8+ T cells sorted from blood, taken in a trial of the OX40 agonist ivuxolimab. The receptor source for this set is an adult with an advanced solid tumor such as melanoma, head and neck, liver or kidney cancer.

The CDR3 DNA sequence: TGTGCCAGCAGGAGGACGGCCAATGAGCAGTTCTTC. Protein sequence: CASRRTANEQFF. The V and J genes are TRBV11-1 and TRBJ2-1; D remains ambiguous. The V end lost 6 bases, the J end lost 6 bases, and 9 bases lay between the germline ends. The CDR3 extends over 12 amino acids. Germline V lookup: CDR1 SGHAT, CDR2 FQDESV (reference sequence).

The chain has TRBV5-1 and TRBJ2-5; 8 bases are a match to TRBD2. V gave up 3 bases and J gave up 3 bases; unmatched junction bases: 7. CDR1 SGHRS and CDR2 YFSETQ come from the germline V gene. The CDR3 extends over 15 amino acids. DNA of the CDR3: TGCGCCAGCAGCTCGGGACTAGATGTGGAAGAGACCCAGTACTTC. Translation gives CASSSGLDVEETQYF.

This sequence joins TRBV11-2 and TRBJ2-1, with D possibly being TRBD1 (6 bases). Germline CDR1 is SGHAT and CDR2 is FQNNGV. This CDR3 is 12 amino acids long. V was shortened by 7 bases and J by 5 bases, with 9 bases between the two germline ends. CDR3 in DNA: TGTGCCAGCAATAGGGGGAACAATGAGCAGTTCTTC. Translating it yields CASNRGNNEQFF.

V gene TRBV6-5 combines with J gene TRBJ1-1; 8 bases agree with TRBD1. Germline loops: CDR1 MNHEY, CDR2 SVGAGI. The CDR3 loop spans 13 amino acids. The V segment lost 8 bases and the J segment 5 bases; nucleotides outside the gene matches: 7. CDR3 DNA sequence: TGTGCCAGCCGCGGACAGGGTGGAACTGAAGCTTTCTTT. Protein product: CASRGQGGTEAFF.

The V call is TRBV9, the J call TRBJ2-5; D might be TRBD1 (5 bases). This CDR3 has 13 amino acids. V lost 5 bases and J 7 bases, leaving 15 bases between the germline ends. In germline, CDR1 is SGDLS, CDR2 YYNGEE. CDR3 in amino acids: CASRRDSSGTQYF. The CDR3 DNA is TGTGCCAGCAGACGTGACAGCTCCGGGACCCAGTACTTC.

The chain employs TRBV18 and TRBJ1-2; 9 nucleotides line up with TRBD1. Germline loops: CDR1 KGHSH, CDR2 LQKENI. The CDR3 spans 15 residues. V dropped 6 bases and J dropped 3; count of bases not matched to a gene: 8. CDR3 protein: CASSSGTGSYYGYTF. The DNA of the CDR3 is TGTGCCAGCTCGTCAGGGACAGGGTCCTACTATGGCTACACCTTC.

The chain is built from TRBV29-1 and TRBJ2-7, with 9 bases lining up with TRBD2. Trimming removed 1 base from V and 6 bases from J; junction bases left unmatched: 4. This CDR3 has 13 amino acids. CDR1 and CDR2 from the germline V gene are SQVTM and ANQGSEA. CDR3 DNA sequence: TGCAGCGTTGAAGGCGGGGGGGTGGGCGAGCAGTACTTC. Protein sequence: CSVEGGGVGEQYF.

This sequence joins TRBV7-9 and TRBJ2-5; no clear D gene. V lost 10 bases, J lost 2 bases, and 17 bases lay in between. The germline V gene encodes CDR1 SEHNR and CDR2 FQNEAQ (reference sequence). The CDR3 consists of 14 residues. CDR3 amino acids: CAITLTGKQETQYF. The DNA of the CDR3 is TGTGCCATCACCCTAACGGGCAAACAAGAGACCCAGTACTTC.

J is TRBJ2-1 and V is TRBV14; TRBD2 matches 9 bases. Germline V gene sequence: CDR1 SGHDN, CDR2 FVKESK. The V segment lost 3 bases and the J segment 3 bases; nucleotides outside the gene matches: 3. This CDR3 comprises 15 residues. CDR3 bases: TGTGCCAGCAGCCACGGACTAGCGATCTACAATGAGCAGTTCTTC. Translating gives CASSHGLAIYNEQFF.

The chain joins TRBV5-1 to TRBJ2-7; 8 bases are a match to TRBD1. After removal of 1 base from V and 0 bases from J, the junction contained 12 bases not matched to a gene. The CDR3 spans 18 residues. The germline V gene encodes CDR1 SGHRS and CDR2 YFSETQ. DNA of the CDR3: TGCGCCAGCAGCTTGCTCAGGGGCGGACAGGGCCTCTCCTACGAGCAGTACTTC. Translation gives CASSLLRGGQGLSYEQYF.

The chain is built from TRBV19 and TRBJ2-1, with TRBD1 matching over 7 bases. V shed 5 bases, J shed 8 bases, and the junction held 15 bases outside the gene matches. This CDR3 comprises 16 residues. Germline assignment: CDR1 LNHDA and CDR2 SQIVND (reference sequence). The CDR3 DNA reads as TGTGCCAGTAGTCCCCTAGAGGGGGCTTCTTCCTATGAGCAGTTCTTC. It is translated as CASSPLEGASSYEQFF. Filled out from reference TRBV19 and TRBJ2-1, the complete variable domain reads DGGITQSPKYLFRKEGQNVTLSCEQNLNHDAMYWYRQDPGQGLRLIYYSQIVNDFQKGDIAEGYSVSREKKESFPLTVTSAQKNPTAFYLCASSPLEGASSYEQFFGPGTRLTVL.

The chain joins TRBV30 to TRBJ1-5, with D unresolved. CDR3 length: 14 amino acids. Trimming pared 1 base from V and 2 bases from J, leaving 9 bases between. Germline CDR1 and CDR2: GTSNPN and SVGIG (reference sequence). The CDR3 loop reads CAWSGGGGNQPQHF. The CDR3 DNA reads TGTGCCTGGAGTGGTGGCGGGGGCAATCAGCCCCAGCATTTT.

The gene calls are TRBV6-5 and TRBJ1-1; D not certain. V shed 6 bases and J shed 3 bases, with 5 bases lying between them. Germline CDR1 is MNHEY and CDR2 is SVGAGI. This CDR3 is built from 11 residues. Here the CDR3 DNA reads TGTGCCAGCAGGGTGGACACTGAAGCTTTCTTT. Translated, it gives CASRVDTEAFF.

The rearrangement uses TRBV7-8 and TRBJ2-7, with D possibly being TRBD2 (5 bases). CDR1 is SGHVS, CDR2 FQNEAQ, per germline. This CDR3 comprises 12 residues. V lost 5 bases, J lost 3 bases, and 8 bases lay in between. Written as DNA, the CDR3 is TGTGCCAGCAGCCCGGACTTCTACGAGCAGTACTTC. Translated, it gives CASSPDFYEQYF.

This clone has just one count. The rearrangement uses TRBV10-2 and TRBJ2-7; 9 positions agree with TRBD2. Unmatched junction bases numbered 10, after V lost 2 bases and J lost 2 bases. Germline V lookup: CDR1 WSHSY, CDR2 SAAADI. This CDR3 comprises 17 residues. The CDR3 is CASSEVGSAGGPYEQYF. CDR3 sequence (DNA): TGCGCCAGCAGTGAGGTGGGATCCGCGGGAGGGCCCTACGAGCAGTACTTC.

The chain links TRBV5-1 to TRBJ1-4; perhaps TRBD1 as D (6 bases). Germline lookup yields CDR1 SGHRS and CDR2 YFSETQ. V dropped 1 base and J dropped 4 bases, with 8 bases sitting between them. There are 14 residues in the CDR3. The CDR3 nucleotides are TGCGCCAGCAGCTTGACAGGGAGTAATGAAAAACTGTTTTTT. Protein product: CASSLTGSNEKLFF. Drawing the rest from reference TRBV5-1 and TRBJ1-4, the complete variable domain is KAGVTQTPRYLIKTRGQQVTLSCSPISGHRSVSWYQQTPGQGLQFLFEYFSETQRNKGNFPGRFSGRQFSNSRSEMNVSTLELGDSALYLCASSLTGSNEKLFFGSGTQLSVL.

CDR3 sequence reads: CAISESGGDEKLFF. CDR3 bases: TGTGCCATCAGTGAGTCTGGGGGAGACGAAAAACTGTTTTTT. V usage is TRBV10-3 and J usage is TRBJ1-4; a possible D gene is TRBD1 (5 bases). The CDR3 sequence is 14 residues long. Germline V gives CDR1 ENHRY, CDR2 SYGVKD. Trimming took off 0 bases at V and 8 bases at J, with 10 bases between the two ends.